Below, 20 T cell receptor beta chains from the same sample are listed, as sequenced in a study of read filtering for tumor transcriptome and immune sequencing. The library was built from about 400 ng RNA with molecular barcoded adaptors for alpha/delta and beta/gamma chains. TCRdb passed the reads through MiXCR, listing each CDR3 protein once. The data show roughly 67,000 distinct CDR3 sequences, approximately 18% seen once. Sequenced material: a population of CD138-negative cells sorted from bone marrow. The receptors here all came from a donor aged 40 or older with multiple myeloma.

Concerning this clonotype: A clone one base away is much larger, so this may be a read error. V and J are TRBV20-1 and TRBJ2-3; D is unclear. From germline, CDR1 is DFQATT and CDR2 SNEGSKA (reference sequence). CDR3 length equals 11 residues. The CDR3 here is CSARVKDAQYF. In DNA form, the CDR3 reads TGCAGTGCTAGAGTTAAAGATGCGCAGTATTTT.

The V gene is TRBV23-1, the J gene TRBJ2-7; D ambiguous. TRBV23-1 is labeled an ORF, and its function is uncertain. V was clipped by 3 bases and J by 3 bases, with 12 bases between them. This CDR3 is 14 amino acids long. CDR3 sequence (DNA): TGCGCCAGCAGTCACAAGAAAGGGAACTACGAGCAGTACTTC. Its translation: CASSHKKGNYEQYF.

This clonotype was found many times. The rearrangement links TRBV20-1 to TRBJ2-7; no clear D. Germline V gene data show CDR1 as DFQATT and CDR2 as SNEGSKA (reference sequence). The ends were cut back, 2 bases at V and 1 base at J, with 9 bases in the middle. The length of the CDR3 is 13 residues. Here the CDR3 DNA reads TGCAGTGCTAGAAGGGCTTCTTCCTACGAGCAGTACTTC. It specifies CSARRASSYEQYF.

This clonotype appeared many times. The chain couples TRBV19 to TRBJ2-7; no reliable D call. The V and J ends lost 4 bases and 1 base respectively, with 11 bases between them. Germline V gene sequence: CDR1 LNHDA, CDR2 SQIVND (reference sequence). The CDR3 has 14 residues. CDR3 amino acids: CASSTSRLSYEQYF. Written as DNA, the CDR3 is TGTGCCAGTAGTACCTCTCGTTTATCCTACGAGCAGTACTTC.

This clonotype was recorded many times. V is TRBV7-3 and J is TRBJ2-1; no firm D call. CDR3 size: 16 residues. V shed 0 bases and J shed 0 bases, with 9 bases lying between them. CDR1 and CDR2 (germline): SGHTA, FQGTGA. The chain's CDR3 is CASSLTRTPSYNEQFF. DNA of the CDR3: TGTGCCAGCAGCTTAACCCGGACGCCCTCCTACAATGAGCAGTTCTTC.

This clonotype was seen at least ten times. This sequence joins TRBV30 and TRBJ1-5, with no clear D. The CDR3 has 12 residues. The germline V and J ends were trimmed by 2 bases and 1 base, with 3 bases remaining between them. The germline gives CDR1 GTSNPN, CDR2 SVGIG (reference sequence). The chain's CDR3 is CAWSQSNQPQHF. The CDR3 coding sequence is TGTGCCTGGAGTCAGAGCAATCAGCCCCAGCATTTT.

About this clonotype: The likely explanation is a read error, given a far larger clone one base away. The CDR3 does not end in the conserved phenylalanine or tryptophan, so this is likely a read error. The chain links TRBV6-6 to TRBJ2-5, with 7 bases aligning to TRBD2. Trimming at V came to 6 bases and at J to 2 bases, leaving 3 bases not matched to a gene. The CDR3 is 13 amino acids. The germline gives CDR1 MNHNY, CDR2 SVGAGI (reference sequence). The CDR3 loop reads CASSLAVQETQYS. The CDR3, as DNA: TGTGCCAGCAGCCTAGCGGTACAAGAGACCCAGTACTCC.

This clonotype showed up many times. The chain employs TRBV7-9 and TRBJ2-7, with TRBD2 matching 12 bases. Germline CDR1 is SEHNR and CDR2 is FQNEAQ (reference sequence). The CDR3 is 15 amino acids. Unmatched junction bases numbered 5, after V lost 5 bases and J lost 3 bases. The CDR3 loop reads CASSPGLAGLYEQYF. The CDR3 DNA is TGTGCCAGCAGCCCCGGACTAGCGGGACTCTACGAGCAGTACTTC.

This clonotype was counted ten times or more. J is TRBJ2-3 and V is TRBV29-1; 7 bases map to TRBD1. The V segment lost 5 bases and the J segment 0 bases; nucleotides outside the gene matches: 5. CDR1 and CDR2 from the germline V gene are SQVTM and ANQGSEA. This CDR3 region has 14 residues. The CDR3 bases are TGCAGCGTTCAGGGACAGACTAGCACAGATACGCAGTATTTT. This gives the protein CSVQGQTSTDTQYF.

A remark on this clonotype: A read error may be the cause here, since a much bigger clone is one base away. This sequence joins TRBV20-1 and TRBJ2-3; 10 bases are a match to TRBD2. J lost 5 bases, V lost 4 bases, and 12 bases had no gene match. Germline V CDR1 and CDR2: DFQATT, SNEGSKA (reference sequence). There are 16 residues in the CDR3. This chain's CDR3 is CSAKDKGLASRDTQYF. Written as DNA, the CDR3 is TGCAGTGCTAAAGATAAGGGACTAGCGTCACGAGATACGCAGTATTTT.

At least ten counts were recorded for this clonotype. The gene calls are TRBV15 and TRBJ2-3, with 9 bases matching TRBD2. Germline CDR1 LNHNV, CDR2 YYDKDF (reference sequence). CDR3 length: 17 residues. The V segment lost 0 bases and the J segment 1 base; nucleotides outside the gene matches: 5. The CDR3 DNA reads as TGTGCCACCAGCAGAGACCTTAGCGGGAGTGGCACAGATACGCAGTATTTT. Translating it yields CATSRDLSGSGTDTQYF.

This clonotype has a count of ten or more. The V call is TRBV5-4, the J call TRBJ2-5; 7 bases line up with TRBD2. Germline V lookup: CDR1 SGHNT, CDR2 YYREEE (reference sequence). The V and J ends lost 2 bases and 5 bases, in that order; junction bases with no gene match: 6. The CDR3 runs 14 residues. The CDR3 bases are TGTGCCAGCAGCTTCTGGGGGGGATCGGAGACCCAGTACTTC. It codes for CASSFWGGSETQYF.

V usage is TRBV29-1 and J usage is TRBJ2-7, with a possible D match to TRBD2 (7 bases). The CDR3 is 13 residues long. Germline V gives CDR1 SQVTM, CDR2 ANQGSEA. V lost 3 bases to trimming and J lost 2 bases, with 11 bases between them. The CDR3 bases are TGCAGCGTTGAGGGGGGGGCCCCCTACGAGCAGTACTTC. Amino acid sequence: CSVEGGAPYEQYF.

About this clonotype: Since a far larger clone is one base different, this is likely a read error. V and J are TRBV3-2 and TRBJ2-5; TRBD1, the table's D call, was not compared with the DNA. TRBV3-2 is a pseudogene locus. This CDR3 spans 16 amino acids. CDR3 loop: CASGQDRSGATETQYF. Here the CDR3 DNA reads TGTGCCAGCGGCCAAGATAGATCGGGGGCCACAGAGACCCAGTACTTC.

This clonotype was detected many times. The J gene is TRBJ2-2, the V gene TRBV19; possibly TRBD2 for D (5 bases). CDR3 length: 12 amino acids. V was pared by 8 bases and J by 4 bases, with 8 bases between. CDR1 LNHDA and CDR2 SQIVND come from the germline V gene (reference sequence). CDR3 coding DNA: TGTGCCAGTCTGAGGGCCACCGGGGAGCTGTTTTTT. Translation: CASLRATGELFF.

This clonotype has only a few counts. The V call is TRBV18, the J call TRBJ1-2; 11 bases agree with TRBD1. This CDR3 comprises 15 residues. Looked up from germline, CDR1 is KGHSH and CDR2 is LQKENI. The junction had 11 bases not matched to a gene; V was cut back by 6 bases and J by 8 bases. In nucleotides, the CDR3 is TGTGCCAGCTCCGTATCTGGACAGGGGGCGAGGGGCTACACCTTC. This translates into CASSVSGQGARGYTF.

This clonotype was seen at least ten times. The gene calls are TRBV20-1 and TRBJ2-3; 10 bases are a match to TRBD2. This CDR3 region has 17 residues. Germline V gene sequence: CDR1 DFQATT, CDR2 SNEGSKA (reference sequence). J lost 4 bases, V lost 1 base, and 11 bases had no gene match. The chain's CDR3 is CSARVPSGRALPDTQYF. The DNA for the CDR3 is TGCAGTGCTAGAGTTCCGAGCGGGAGGGCCCTCCCAGATACGCAGTATTTT.

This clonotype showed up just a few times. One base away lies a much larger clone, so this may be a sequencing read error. The CDR3 spells CSANLPGGSSNEQFF. The CDR3 nucleotides are TGCAGTGCTAACCTCCCAGGGGGATCATCCAATGAGCAGTTCTTC. The gene calls are TRBV20-1 and TRBJ2-1; 7 nucleotides line up with TRBD1. Germline loops: CDR1 DFQATT, CDR2 SNEGSKA (reference sequence). The CDR3 is made up of 15 amino acids. V shed 4 bases and J 6 bases; nucleotides not matched to a gene: 12.

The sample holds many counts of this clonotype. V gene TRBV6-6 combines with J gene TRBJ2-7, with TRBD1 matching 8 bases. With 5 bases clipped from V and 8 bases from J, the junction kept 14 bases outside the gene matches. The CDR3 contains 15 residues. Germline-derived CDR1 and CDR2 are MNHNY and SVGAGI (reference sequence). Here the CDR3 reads CASSPPGQALSKQYF. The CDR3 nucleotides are TGTGCCAGCAGTCCCCCGGGACAGGCCCTTTCTAAGCAGTACTTC.

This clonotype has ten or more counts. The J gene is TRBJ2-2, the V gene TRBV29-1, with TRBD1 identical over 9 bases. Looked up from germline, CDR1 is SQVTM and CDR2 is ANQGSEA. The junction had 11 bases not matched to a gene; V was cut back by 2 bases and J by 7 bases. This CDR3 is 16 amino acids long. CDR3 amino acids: CSVENPGQGIVGELFF. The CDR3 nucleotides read TGCAGCGTTGAAAACCCGGGACAGGGCATTGTCGGGGAGCTGTTTTTT.